This T cell receptor (beta chain) originates from a study of cytomegalovirus exposure and HLA in healthy donors (dated by TCRdb to the late 2010s). With respect to the entire study: In an earlier analysis of approximately 500 of the donors, 276 Gb of sequence data and some 100 million unique TCR beta sequences from 180 million or so T cells were reported. Four to six DR-DQ haplotypes were handled as single units for association and clustering, since linkage in the cohort was strong. Donor age, sex, ethnicity and CMV serostatus were compiled alongside the repertoire data. All discovery cohort repertoires had been generated using a single sequencing platform. High-throughput TCR immunosequencing, statistical association of individual TCRs with disease status, and machine learning were combined to predict cytomegalovirus infection status. Among the roughly 370 genotyped donors, roughly 80% belonged to the genetic ancestry cluster associated with self-reported Caucasian donors. On average, around 240,000 unique TCR beta nucleotide sequences were sequenced per donor among some 420 genotyped donors of the cohort, with about 19% of those sequences being non-productive. An early release covering over 500 HLA-typed donors comprised about 290 gigabases of sequencing data and tens of millions of unique TCR sequences. The aim of the study was to test whether cataloging public T cell receptors could identify signatures of past pathogen exposure. The number of typed donors differed by locus: 629-630 for A, B, C, DRB1 and DQB1; approximately 520 for DQA1; approximately 610 for DPA1; and roughly 450 for DPB1. A later analysis re-analyzed previously published TCR beta repertoires from 550 to 700 donors and added high-resolution HLA genotyping to study TCR occurrence patterns. A later genetic analysis took genome-wide SNP genotypes for 398 of the 666 donors and used that subset as a discovery cohort. Both class I and class II loci were covered by HLA typing, at four-digit resolution. To decide whether each TCR beta V gene segment behaved as functional or pseudogenic, an earlier analysis of some 570 of the donors relied on high-throughput TCR beta sequencing. The later analysis used no new phenotypic data to find candidate immune exposures, relying instead on TCR beta sequences and their occurrence across donors. Using immunosequencing, the study profiled T cell repertoires from about 620 subjects and related those repertoires to cytomegalovirus serostatus. Besides the first cohort of around 670 subjects, a separate validation cohort made up of roughly 120 different subjects was used. Broad study findings and their caveats: In a later genetic analysis, a missense DCLRE1C variant was associated with V-gene and J-gene trimming of TCR beta chains, and the association was replicated in an independent cohort. A later analysis associated 16,951 TCR beta sequences with specific HLA alleles at a false discovery rate of 0.05. In the study, approximately 160 TCR beta chains were listed as associated with cytomegalovirus. A later analysis found that most CMV-associated TCR beta chains appeared HLA-restricted, with HLA associations seemingly driven largely by CMV exposure. The classifier was reported to diagnose cytomegalovirus status with high specificity and sensitivity in both the original and validation cohorts. HLA typing was unavailable for some donors at each locus, so association tests used only the typed subset. Most TCR sequences were observed very rarely across donors, whereas some public TCRs were present in many individuals. In a later analysis, several top co-occurrence clusters were reported to appear linked to parvovirus B19, influenza, CMV and Epstein-Barr virus. CMV serostatus was the only immune exposure information available for the cohort. In a later analysis, TCR association rates were found to vary across HLA loci, with the most associated TCRs seen for DRB1 alleles and the fewest for HLA-C alleles. Because counts were too low, seventeen rarely observed V segments, including chromosome 9 orphons, were left out of the earlier analysis of 500 to 650 of the donors. In vitro tests confirmed that a few of the cytomegalovirus-associated TCR beta chains recognize cytomegalovirus antigens. Linkage disequilibrium might explain the correlated functional status among segregating V segments, but an unknown experimental factor could not be ruled out. Sequencing depth was assumed to be roughly uniform across donors in the presence/absence analyses, though that assumption may not hold. It was suggested by the authors that the approach could potentially be generalized to other disease states and immunological phenotypes. In a later analysis, HLA-associated TCR beta chains were found to be more clonally expanded and to have lower generation probabilities than equally common non-associated chains. Assigning TCR associations to individual alleles was difficult when HLA alleles, especially DR and DQ, strongly co-occurred. A later genetic analysis reported fewer N-insertions in productive TCRs among donors in an Asian-associated ancestry cluster than the roughly 700-donor mean. Broadly in line with IMGT annotations, most TCR beta V segments showed up in productive rearrangements about 87% or about 30% of the time in an earlier analysis of roughly 590 of the donors. Some IMGT-functional V segments, including TRBV6-2 and TRBV6-3, could not be distinguished by the 87-base-pair reads and were therefore excluded. The cohort was sequenced for TCR beta chains only, and without alpha or paired-chain data the features that could be detected were limited. A group of highly shared sequence variants was considered likely to be a technical artifact of the sequencing pipeline. A further reported finding was that TCR beta sequences accurately predicted the HLA-A and HLA-B alleles for most subjects in the first cohort.

A word on this clone: This receptor's antigen is unknown. No base-level quality is on record; no much larger clone is a single base apart.

The cohort consisted of some 670 healthy bone marrow donors. Cohort members were all nominally healthy when sampled, although unrecorded immune exposures were likely present. The donor was CMV seronegative and belonged to the group of under 400 seronegative cohort members. Each donor provided a peripheral blood sample, and peripheral blood mononuclear cells were used for TCR beta sequencing. The Qiagen DNeasy Blood Extraction Kit was used to extract genomic DNA from the blood cell samples. V drops 1 base and J drops 0 bases, leaving 9 bases in between. Including the terminal cysteine and phenylalanine, the CDR3 comprises 15 residues. Kept here is only the CDR3 DNA, which spans 45 bases and is read in frame from base 1. According to the germline V gene, CDR1 reads MNHEY and CDR2 reads SVGAGI. The method was the immunoSEQ multiplex PCR assay. The multiplex PCR relied on a mix of 60 forward primers for TCR Vbeta segments and 13 reverse primers for TCR Jbeta segments. A multiplex PCR assay on genomic DNA amplified the CDR3 region of rearranged TCR beta genes. The Illumina HiSeq System was used to sequence the amplified TCR beta libraries as 87-base-pair reads. On the authors' methods: A later analysis counted about 80 million unique TCR beta chains across the 666 repertoires, and around 12 million of these chains were shared by at least two donors. A nearest-neighbor algorithm error-corrected the raw reads and collapsed the reads into unique sequences, merging closely related sequences to remove PCR and sequencing errors. V, D and J gene segments were assigned by aligning CDR3 sequences to IMGT reference sequences. For a sequence to be retained, a match of at least six nucleotides was required to both a V gene segment and a J gene segment. A rearrangement was called productive if the CDR3 had no stop codons and remained in frame with V and J, and every other rearrangement was called non-productive. CDR3 was defined by IMGT convention, running from the second conserved V-encoded cysteine to the conserved J-encoded phenylalanine. The earlier analysis of 587 of the donors excluded any sequence lacking an unambiguous match to a single V gene segment. An earlier analysis of a few hundred of the donors classified V segments as functional when productive rearrangements were above 56.7% and as segregating when the standard deviation between donors was above 5%. A statistical classification framework was built for diagnosing cytomegalovirus status from the catalog of TCR beta chain sequences. In a later analysis, TCR nucleotide sequences were compared against IMGT/GENE-DB human TR gene sequences so that V and J genes could be assigned. In a later analysis, CDR3 sequences and most-parsimonious VDJ recombination scenarios were assigned using the TCRdist pipeline. In a later analysis, each TCR beta chain was defined by its CDR3 amino acid sequence together with its V-gene family, and reads without a unique V-gene family were excluded. As a way to deal with suspected cross-contamination and a sequencing artifact, a later analysis dropped over 550 nucleotide sequences that were highly shared and had low generation probability. A later analysis calculated a clonal expansion index for each public chain from normalized within-repertoire ranks of inferred template counts. In a later analysis, generation probabilities were computed with a VDJ recombination model fitted to out-of-frame rearrangements, and the resulting probabilities were checked against IGoR. In a later analysis, hypergeometric tests were used to score TCR-TCR, TCR-HLA and TCR-CMV co-occurrence, with a repertoire-size bias correction applied to TCR pairs. A later analysis estimated false discovery rates by permuting HLA or CMV assignments 20 times. In a later analysis, co-occurring TCRs were grouped with DBSCAN, and TCRdist sequence similarity was added when clustering was performed within HLA-allele-positive subsets. Co-occurrence clustering excluded repertoires with fewer than 30,000 or more than 120,000 public chains, plus five with anomalous nucleotide sharing. Drawn from immuneACCESS, this table holds only the in-frame rearrangements with V and J called that TCRdb kept. Clones are partly lost; checked studies trace under half to an unresolved V gene and leave the rest unexplained. V and J calls plus clone size are reproduced from that table; the DNA served to infer D and trimming. The sample table lists about 210,000 clones, about 79% of them with a count of one. Together, the top ten hold 1.8% of the sample.

Here the chain combines TRBV6-5 and TRBJ1-1, with the D gene uncertain. Sequencing was performed on PBMCs. This TCR was recovered from a male donor in good health and CMV-seronegative. The DNA sequence is TGTGCCAGCAGTTACTTCGGAGGGATGAACACTGAAGCTTTCTTT. Translated, this is CASSYFGGMNTEAFF.